The T cell receptor beta chain described here comes from a study of T-cell reconstitution after alpha-beta-depleted transplantation in children. The authors prepared the TCRbeta library with unique molecular identifiers. TCRdb processed the PCR reads anew with MiXCR; each CDR3 protein has one entry. The sample lists about 200,000 distinct CDR3 sequences; about 7% were seen once. This clonotype was seen ten or more times. The CDR3 is made up of 15 amino acids. V lost 6 bases and J 4 bases, leaving 18 bases between the germline ends. Germline V gene data show CDR1 as MNHEY and CDR2 as SMNVEV (reference sequence).

The sequence was obtained from a boy aged 2-15 years with acute lymphoblastic leukemia, due to receive a stem cell transplant. The sequenced sample was PBMCs, obtained before TCRalphabeta/CD19-depleted stem cell transplant. The chain has TRBV27 and TRBJ2-5, with TRBD2 as a possible D gene (6 bases). CDR3 sequence (DNA): TGTGCCAGCAGCCCGGCGGGGCATTCGGCAGAGACCCAGTACTTC. Protein sequence: CASSPAGHSAETQYF.